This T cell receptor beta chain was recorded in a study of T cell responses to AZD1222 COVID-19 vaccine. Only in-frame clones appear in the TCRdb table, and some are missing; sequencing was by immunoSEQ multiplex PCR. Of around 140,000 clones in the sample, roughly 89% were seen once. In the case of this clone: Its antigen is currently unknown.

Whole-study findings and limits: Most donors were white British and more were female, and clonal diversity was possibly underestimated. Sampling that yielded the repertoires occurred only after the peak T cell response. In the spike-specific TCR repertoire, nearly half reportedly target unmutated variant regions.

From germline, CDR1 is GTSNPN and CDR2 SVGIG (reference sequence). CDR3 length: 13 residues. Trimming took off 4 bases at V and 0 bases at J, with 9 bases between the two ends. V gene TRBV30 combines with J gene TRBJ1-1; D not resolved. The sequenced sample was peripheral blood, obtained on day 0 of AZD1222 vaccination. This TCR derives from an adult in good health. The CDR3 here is CAWNQILNTEAFF. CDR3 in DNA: TGTGCCTGGAATCAGATTCTGAACACTGAAGCTTTCTTT.